A selection of T cell receptor beta chains follows, all from one sample in a study of T cell repertoires in ileal Crohn's disease. Assay: immunoSEQ multiplex PCR; the TCRdb copy retains only in-frame clones and omits some. The repertoire holds several thousand clones, with 92% as singletons. Sequenced sample: ileal tissue. These receptors all stem from an adult with Crohn's disease. The CDR3 runs from the conserved cysteine through the conserved F or W. A D gene is named only where the DNA matches it firmly. The listing skips clone size in some rows; elsewhere it reads once, few, many or a size class.

TRBJ2-3 TRBD2 TRBV9 NA CASSFPRLGLASADTQYF TGTGCCAGCAGCTTCCCCCGTCTGGGACTAGCGAGTGCAGATACGCAGTATTTT
TRBJ1-5 NA TRBV6-1 NA CASSVNRDQPQHF TGTGCCAGCAGTGTTAACAGGGACCAGCCCCAGCATTTT
TRBJ1-5 TRBD1 TRBV7-9 NA CASAGTTGTGGYSNQPQHF TGTGCCAGCGCCGGGACAACCGGGACAGGGGGTTATAGCAATCAGCCCCAGCATTTT
TRBJ1-1 TRBD1 TRBV4-1 once CASSQGTGEAFF TGCGCCAGCAGCCAAGGGACAGGAGAAGCTTTCTTT
TRBJ2-1 NA TRBV5-4 NA CASSFSGSYNEQFF TGTGCCAGCAGCTTCTCCGGGAGCTACAATGAGCAGTTCTTC
TRBJ2-7 NA TRBV19 NA CASSVTWSLLDEQYF TGTGCCAGTAGTGTAACATGGAGCCTTTTGGACGAGCAGTACTTC
TRBJ1-3 NA TRBV6-5 NA CASSYSRAGGNTIYF TGTGCCAGCAGTTACTCGCGGGCCGGGGGAAACACCATATATTTT
TRBJ1-2 NA TRBV6-5 NA CASSSGGHNYGYTF TGTGCCAGCAGTTCGGGGGGACATAACTATGGCTACACCTTC
TRBJ2-1 NA TRBV6-5 once CASSIIGRDLQFF TGTGCCAGCAGCATCATCGGCCGGGACTTACAGTTCTTC
TRBJ2-2 NA TRBV7-9 NA CASSAQGYGELFF TGTGCCAGCAGCGCCCAGGGGTACGGGGAGCTGTTTTTT
TRBJ2-7 TRBD2 TRBV5-1 once CASSRTSGPNYEQYF TGCGCCAGCAGCAGGACTAGCGGGCCCAACTACGAGCAGTACTTC
TRBJ1-1 NA TRBV18 NA CASEQGVNTEAFF TGTGCCAGCGAGCAAGGGGTGAACACTGAAGCTTTCTTT
TRBJ1-1 NA TRBV5-1 NA CASSLFRGGDTEAFF TGCGCCAGCAGCTTGTTTCGGGGGGGAGACACTGAAGCTTTCTTT
TRBJ1-1 TRBD1 TRBV20-1 NA CSARRTGGAFF TGCAGTGCTAGAAGGACAGGCGGCGCTTTCTTT
TRBJ2-3 TRBD2 TRBV4-2 NA CASSQAGGKGAGVVDTQYF TGTGCCAGCAGCCAAGCGGGGGGTAAAGGAGCGGGAGTAGTAGATACGCAGTATTTT
TRBJ1-1 TRBD1 TRBV5-1 NA CASSPQDRVSTEAFF TGCGCCAGCAGCCCCCAGGACAGGGTTAGCACTGAAGCTTTCTTT
TRBJ2-7 NA TRBV11-2 NA CASSPQRRQYF TGTGCCAGCAGCCCCCAGCGGAGGCAGTACTTC
TRBJ2-7 NA TRBV4-1 NA CASSQENVGGRNDEQYF TGCGCCAGCAGCCAAGAAAACGTTGGAGGGAGAAACGACGAGCAGTACTTC
TRBJ2-7 NA TRBV20-1 NA CSARDNYEQYF TGCAGTGCTAGGGACAACTACGAGCAGTACTTC
TRBJ2-5 TRBD2 TRBV27 NA CASSFSGTSGETQYF TGTGCCAGCAGCTTCTCCGGGACTAGCGGGGAGACCCAGTACTTC
TRBJ1-1 NA TRBV19 NA CASIDLVSGRMATEAFF TGTGCCAGTATTGATTTGGTATCAGGGAGGATGGCCACTGAAGCTTTCTTT
TRBJ2-2 TRBD1 TRBV7-6 NA CASSSTWTGGNTGELFF TGTGCCAGCAGCTCAACCTGGACAGGTGGGAACACCGGGGAGCTGTTTTTT
TRBJ2-2 NA TRBV14 NA CASSQDSRVGKLFF TGTGCCAGCAGCCAAGACAGCAGGGTTGGGAAGCTGTTTTTT
TRBJ2-7 TRBD2 TRBV15 NA CATSRVLAGVYEQYF TGTGCCACCAGCAGAGTTCTAGCGGGAGTTTACGAGCAGTACTTC
TRBJ2-7 NA TRBV19 NA CASSPLAGGFSYEQYF TGTGCCAGTAGCCCTCTGGCGGGTGGGTTCTCCTACGAGCAGTACTTC
TRBJ2-7 NA TRBV5-4 NA CASSPERQRATYEQYF TGTGCCAGCAGCCCAGAAAGACAGCGTGCAACCTACGAGCAGTACTTC
TRBJ1-5 NA TRBV19 NA CASMAGDSNQPQHF TGTGCCAGTATGGCAGGCGATAGCAATCAGCCCCAGCATTTT
TRBJ2-1 TRBD2 TRBV7-3 NA CASSLGLAEYNEQFF TGTGCCAGCAGCCTCGGACTAGCGGAATACAATGAGCAGTTCTTC
TRBJ1-5 NA TRBV2 NA CASSEGPNQPQHF TGTGCCAGCAGTGAGGGCCCGAATCAGCCCCAGCATTTT
TRBJ2-2 TRBD2 TRBV19 NA CAGRGRGTGELFF TGTGCGGGGCGCGGGAGAGGCACCGGGGAGCTGTTTTTT
TRBJ2-1 TRBD1 TRBV6-6 NA CASIEGQGKWEQFF TGTGCCAGCATAGAGGGACAGGGGAAGTGGGAGCAGTTCTTC
TRBJ1-6 NA TRBV21-1 NA CASSKAFRGSYNSPLHF TGTGCCAGCAGCAAAGCATTCAGGGGCTCCTATAATTCACCCCTCCACTTT
TRBJ1-2 NA TRBV7-8 NA CASSQPGGADGYTF TGTGCCAGCAGTCAACCGGGAGGGGCGGACGGCTACACCTTC
TRBJ2-1 TRBD2 TRBV5-1 NA CASSLLSGSYEQFF TGCGCCAGCAGCTTACTCAGCGGGAGCTATGAGCAGTTCTTC
TRBJ2-1 TRBD1 TRBV5-1 NA CASSFTTGSLNEQFF TGCGCCAGCAGCTTTACGACAGGGTCATTGAATGAGCAGTTCTTC
TRBJ1-2 NA TRBV19 NA CASMRSLRYGYTF TGTGCCAGTATGAGGTCCTTGCGCTATGGCTACACCTTC
TRBJ1-2 NA TRBV29-1 NA CSVFRGEFYGYTF TGCAGCGTTTTTCGGGGAGAGTTCTATGGCTACACCTTC
TRBJ2-3 TRBD2 TRBV10-2 NA CASSPWREGPTDTQYF TGCGCCAGCAGTCCGTGGAGGGAGGGCCCCACAGATACGCAGTATTTT
TRBJ2-1 NA TRBV10-1 NA CASRSWGRTYNEQFF TGCGCCAGCCGAAGTTGGGGGAGGACTTACAATGAGCAGTTCTTC
TRBJ1-3 TRBD1 TRBV7-9 NA CASSLATGFGNTIYF TGTGCCAGCAGCTTAGCGACAGGGTTTGGAAACACCATATATTTT
TRBJ2-1 TRBD2 TRBV7-2 NA CASSFGLAGAQFF TGTGCCAGCAGCTTCGGACTAGCGGGAGCCCAGTTCTTC
TRBJ1-3 TRBD1 TRBV19 NA CASSIGYRGLGNTIYF TGTGCCAGTAGTATCGGATACAGGGGGCTTGGAAACACCATATATTTT
TRBJ2-1 NA TRBV28 once CASSLQLGRDNEQFF TGTGCCAGCAGTTTACAGTTAGGCCGGGACAATGAGCAGTTCTTC
TRBJ2-3 NA TRBV19 once CASSYRDFSADTQYF TGTGCCAGTAGTTACCGGGATTTTAGCGCAGATACGCAGTATTTT
TRBJ2-2 NA TRBV18 NA CASSPTGSGELFF TGTGCCAGCTCACCGACAGGTTCCGGGGAGCTGTTTTTT
TRBJ2-7 NA TRBV7-9 NA CASSLRGRGLDEQYF TGTGCCAGCAGCTTAAGGGGCCGGGGGTTGGACGAGCAGTACTTC
TRBJ2-2 TRBD2 TRBV7-2 NA CASRRTSGGTNTGELFF TGTGCCAGCAGACGGACTAGCGGGGGAACGAACACCGGGGAGCTGTTTTTT
TRBJ2-5 TRBD2 TRBV10-2 NA CASSEVGGEETQYF TGCGCCAGCAGTGAAGTCGGGGGGGAGGAGACCCAGTACTTC
TRBJ1-2 NA TRBV28 NA CASSLHLDSPREDNYGYTF TGTGCCAGCAGTTTACACTTAGACAGCCCAAGGGAGGATAACTATGGCTACACCTTC
TRBJ2-1 NA TRBV2 NA CASAADLGHEQFF TGTGCCAGCGCCGCAGACTTGGGGCATGAGCAGTTCTTC
TRBJ2-1 NA TRBV7-3 NA CASSFTRETYNEQFF TGTGCCAGCAGCTTTACAAGGGAGACCTACAATGAGCAGTTCTTC
TRBJ1-3 TRBD1 TRBV6-5 NA CASRPTGAAGNTIYF TGTGCCAGCAGACCTACAGGGGCAGCTGGAAACACCATATATTTT
TRBJ2-4 NA TRBV9 NA CASSVGYSNIQYF TGTGCCAGCAGCGTAGGGTACAGCAACATTCAGTACTTC
TRBJ2-5 NA TRBV5-1 once CASSLVAASGETQYF TGCGCCAGCAGCTTGGTTGCCGCCTCAGGAGAGACCCAGTACTTC
TRBJ2-3 TRBD2 TRBV7-2 NA CASSLGGTVTRGDTQYF TGTGCCAGCAGCTTGGGGGGGACCGTTACCCGCGGAGATACGCAGTATTTT
TRBJ1-4 TRBD1 TRBV19 NA CASKTTGLNEKLFF TGTGCCAGTAAAACGACAGGGCTCAATGAAAAACTGTTTTTT